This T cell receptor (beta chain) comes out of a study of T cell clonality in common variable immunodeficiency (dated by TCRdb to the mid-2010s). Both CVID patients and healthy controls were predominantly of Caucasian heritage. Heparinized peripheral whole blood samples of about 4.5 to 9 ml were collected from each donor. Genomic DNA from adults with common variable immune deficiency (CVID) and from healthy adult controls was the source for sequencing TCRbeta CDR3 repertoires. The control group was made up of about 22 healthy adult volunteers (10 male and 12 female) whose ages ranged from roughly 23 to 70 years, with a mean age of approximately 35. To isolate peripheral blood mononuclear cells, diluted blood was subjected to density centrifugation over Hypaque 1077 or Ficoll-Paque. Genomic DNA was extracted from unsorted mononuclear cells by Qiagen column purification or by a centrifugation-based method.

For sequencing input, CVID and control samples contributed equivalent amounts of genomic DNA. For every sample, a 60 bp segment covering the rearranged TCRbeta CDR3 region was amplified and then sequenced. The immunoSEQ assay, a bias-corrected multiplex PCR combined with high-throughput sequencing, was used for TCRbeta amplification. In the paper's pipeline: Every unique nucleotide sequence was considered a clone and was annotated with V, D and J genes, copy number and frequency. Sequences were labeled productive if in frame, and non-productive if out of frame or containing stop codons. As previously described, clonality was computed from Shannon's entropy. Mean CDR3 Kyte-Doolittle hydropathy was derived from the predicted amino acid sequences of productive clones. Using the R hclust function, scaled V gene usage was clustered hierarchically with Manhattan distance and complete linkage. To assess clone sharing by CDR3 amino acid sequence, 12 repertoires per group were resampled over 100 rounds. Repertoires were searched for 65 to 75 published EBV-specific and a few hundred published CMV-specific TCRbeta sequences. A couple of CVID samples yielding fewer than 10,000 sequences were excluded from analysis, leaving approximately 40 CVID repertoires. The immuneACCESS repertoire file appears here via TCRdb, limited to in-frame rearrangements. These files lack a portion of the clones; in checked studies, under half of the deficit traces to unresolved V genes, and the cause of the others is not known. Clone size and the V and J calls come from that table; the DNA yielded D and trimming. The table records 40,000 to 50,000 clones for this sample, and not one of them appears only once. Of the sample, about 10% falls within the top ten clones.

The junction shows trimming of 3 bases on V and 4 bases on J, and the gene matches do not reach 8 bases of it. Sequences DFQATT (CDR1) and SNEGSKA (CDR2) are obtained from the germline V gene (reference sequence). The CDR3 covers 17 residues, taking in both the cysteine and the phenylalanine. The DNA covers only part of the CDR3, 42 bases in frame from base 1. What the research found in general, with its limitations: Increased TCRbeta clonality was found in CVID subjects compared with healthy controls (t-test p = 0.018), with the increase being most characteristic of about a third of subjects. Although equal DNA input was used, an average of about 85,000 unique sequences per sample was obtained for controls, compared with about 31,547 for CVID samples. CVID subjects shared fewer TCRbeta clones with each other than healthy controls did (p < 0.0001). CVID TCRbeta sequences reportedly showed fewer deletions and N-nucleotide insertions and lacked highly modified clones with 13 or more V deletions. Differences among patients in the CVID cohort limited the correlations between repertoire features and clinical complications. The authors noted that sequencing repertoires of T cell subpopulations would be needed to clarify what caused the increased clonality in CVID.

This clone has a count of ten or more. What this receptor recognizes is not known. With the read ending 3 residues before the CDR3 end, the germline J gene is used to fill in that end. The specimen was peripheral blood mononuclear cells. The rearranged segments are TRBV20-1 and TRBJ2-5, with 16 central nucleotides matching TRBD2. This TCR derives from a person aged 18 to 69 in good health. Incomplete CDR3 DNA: TGCAGTGCTAGTGAGGGACTAGCGGGAGGGCCCCGAGAGACC. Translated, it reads CSASEGLAGGPRET. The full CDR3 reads CSASEGLAGGPRETQYF.